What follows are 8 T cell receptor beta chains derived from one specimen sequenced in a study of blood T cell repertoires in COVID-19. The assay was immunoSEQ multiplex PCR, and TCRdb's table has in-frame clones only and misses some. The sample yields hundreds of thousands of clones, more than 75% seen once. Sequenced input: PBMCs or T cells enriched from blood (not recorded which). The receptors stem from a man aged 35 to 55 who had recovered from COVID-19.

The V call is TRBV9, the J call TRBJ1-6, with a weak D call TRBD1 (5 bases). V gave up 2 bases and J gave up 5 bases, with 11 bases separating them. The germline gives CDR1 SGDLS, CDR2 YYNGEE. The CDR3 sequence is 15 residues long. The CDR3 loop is CASSVGTRDNSPLHF. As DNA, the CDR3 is TGTGCCAGCAGCGTTGGAACCAGGGATAATTCACCCCTCCACTTT.

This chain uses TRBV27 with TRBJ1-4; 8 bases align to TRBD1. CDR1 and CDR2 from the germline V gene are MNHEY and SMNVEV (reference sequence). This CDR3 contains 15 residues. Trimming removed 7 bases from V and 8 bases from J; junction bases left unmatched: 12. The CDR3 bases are TGTGCCAGCACCCAGTTCTGGACAGGGAGGGAAAAACTGTTTTTT. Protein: CASTQFWTGREKLFF.

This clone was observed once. This CDR3 is CSARETQYF. CDR3 nucleotides: TGCAGTGCTCGGGAGACCCAGTACTTC. V and J are TRBV20-1 and TRBJ2-5; D gene uncertain. CDR1 DFQATT and CDR2 SNEGSKA come from the germline V gene (reference sequence). The CDR3 sequence is 9 residues long. Trimming shortened V by 5 bases and J by 5 bases, and 3 bases separated the two germline ends.

The CDR3 loop is CAWSRLVTSYNEQFF. The CDR3 DNA reads TGTGCCTGGAGTCGACTTGTTACCTCCTACAATGAGCAGTTCTTC. The V call is TRBV30, the J call TRBJ2-1, with D unresolved. V was pared by 2 bases and J by 0 bases, with 11 bases between. CDR1 GTSNPN and CDR2 SVGIG come from the germline V gene (reference sequence). CDR3 length: 15 residues. Using reference TRBV30 and TRBJ2-1 for the parts outside the CDR3, the full variable domain is SQTIHQWPATLVQPVGSPLSLECTVEGTSNPNLYWYRQAAGRGLQLLFYSVGIGQISSEVPQNLSASRPQDRQFILSSKKLLLSDSGFYLCAWSRLVTSYNEQFFGPGTRLTVL.

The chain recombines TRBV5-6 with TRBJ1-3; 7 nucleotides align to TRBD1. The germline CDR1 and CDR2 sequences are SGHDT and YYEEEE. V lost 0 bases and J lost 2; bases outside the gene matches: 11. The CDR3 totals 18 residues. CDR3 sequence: CASSLGRGERFAGNTIYF. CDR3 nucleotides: TGTGCCAGCAGCTTGGGCAGGGGGGAGAGGTTTGCTGGAAACACCATATATTTT.

The CDR3 reads CASSLPGTGGIYGYTF. Written as DNA, the CDR3 is TGTGCCAGCAGCCTACCCGGGACAGGGGGCATCTATGGCTACACCTTC. This sequence joins TRBV7-2 and TRBJ1-2; 12 nucleotides align to TRBD1. The germline gives CDR1 SGHTA, CDR2 FQGNSA. V lost 5 bases to trimming and J lost 4 bases; unmatched junction nucleotides: 8. This CDR3 comprises 16 residues.

The CDR3 DNA follows: TGTGCCAGCAGCTTCCAGGGGGCGGATAATTCACCCCTCCACTTT. The encoded protein is CASSFQGADNSPLHF. V usage is TRBV7-2 and J usage is TRBJ1-6, with TRBD1 matching over 8 bases. The CDR3 spans 15 residues. V lost 3 bases to trimming and J lost 5 bases; unmatched junction nucleotides: 3. Germline V CDR1 and CDR2: SGHTA, FQGNSA.

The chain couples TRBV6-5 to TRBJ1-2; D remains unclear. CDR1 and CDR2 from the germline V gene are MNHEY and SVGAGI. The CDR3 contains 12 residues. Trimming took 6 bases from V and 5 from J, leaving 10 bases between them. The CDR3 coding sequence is TGTGCCAGCAGCCCCGACACATATGGCTACACCTTC. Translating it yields CASSPDTYGYTF.